The clone carrying this T cell receptor (beta chain) was seen a few times. Its antigen is undetermined. These data originate in a study of CD8+ T cells in alopecia areata. In the study overall: Treatment comprised oral tofacitinib, 5 to 10 mg twice daily, in treated patients. Scoring of severity for treated patients was based on percentage of affected scalp area. Whole-study results and caveats: Lesional scalp exceeded normal scalp in clonality, especially in alopecia totalis/universalis.

Treatment indicated: oral pan-JAK inhibitor, 5-10 mg twice daily. RNA extraction and reverse transcription yielded cDNA as sequencing template. Measured with immunoSEQ multiplex PCR; TCRdb has only the in-frame clones, and not every one. The sample records 150,000 to 250,000 clones, about three fifths being singletons. Germline lookup yields CDR1 GTSNPN and CDR2 SVGIG (reference sequence). The CDR3 length is 13 residues. Trimming stripped 6 bases from V and 2 bases from J, with 14 bases between. The chain is built from TRBV30 and TRBJ2-7; D is unresolved. The origin of this receptor is a human donor with alopecia areata. The material sequenced was CD4+ T cells sorted from blood, taken at week 4, from a patient treated with tofacitinib. CDR3: CACGEAGPYEQYF. CDR3 bases: TGTGCCTGCGGCGAGGCTGGTCCCTACGAGCAGTACTTC.